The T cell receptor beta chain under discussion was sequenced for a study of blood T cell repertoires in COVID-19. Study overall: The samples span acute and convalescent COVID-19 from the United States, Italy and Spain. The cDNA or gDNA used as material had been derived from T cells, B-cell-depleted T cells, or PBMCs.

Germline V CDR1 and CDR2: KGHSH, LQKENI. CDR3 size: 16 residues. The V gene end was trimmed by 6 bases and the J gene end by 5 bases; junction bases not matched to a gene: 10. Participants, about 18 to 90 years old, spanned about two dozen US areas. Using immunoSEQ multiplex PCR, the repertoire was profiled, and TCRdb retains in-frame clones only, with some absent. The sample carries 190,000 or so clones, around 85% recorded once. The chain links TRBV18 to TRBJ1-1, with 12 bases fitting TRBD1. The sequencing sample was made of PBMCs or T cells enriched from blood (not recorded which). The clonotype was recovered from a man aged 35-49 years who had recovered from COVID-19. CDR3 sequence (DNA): TGTGCCAGCTCGTTCCCGGGACAGGGGGCTGGGACTGAAGCTTTCTTT. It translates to CASSFPGQGAGTEAFF.